This TCR beta chain stems from a study of T cells expressing NK-cell markers. Study context: Sorted CD3+CD56-NKG2C+, CD3+CD56+NKG2C+ and CD3+CD56+NKG2C- T cells supplied the TCR beta repertoires.

Study-wide results and limits: HCMV specificity was not established for the expanded NKG2C+ T cell clones. NKG2C+ dominant clonotype frequencies in six donors were about 1.0-8% of CD8+ T cells. These clonotypes also led the CD3+CD56-NKG2C+ fraction in several donors.

Note on this clonotype: As yet, its antigen is unknown.

This CDR3 is built from 13 residues. The germline CDR1 and CDR2 sequences are LNHDA and SQIVND (reference sequence). Reanalyzing the 5' RACE reads, TCRdb keeps one entry per CDR3 protein, without DNA. This sample's table reports 120,000 to 150,000 distinct CDR3 sequences. The receptor's source is a man younger than 35 in good health. The specimen was blood T cells: a sorted CD56 or NKG2C T cell subset, CD4+ or CD8+ T cells, or bulk PBMC T cells (not recorded which). J is TRBJ2-1 and V is TRBV19. The CDR3 spells CASSIPELGEQFF. Based on the CDR3 plus reference TRBV19 and TRBJ2-1, the full variable domain is DGGITQSPKYLFRKEGQNVTLSCEQNLNHDAMYWYRQDPGQGLRLIYYSQIVNDFQKGDIAEGYSVSREKKESFPLTVTSAQKNPTAFYLCASSIPELGEQFFGPGTRLTVL.